The clone carrying this TCR beta chain turned up a few times. Its antigen is undetermined. This specimen comes from a study of T cells after yellow fever vaccination. Study outcomes and limitations: On re-exposure, the response was weaker but peaked faster, at day 5 versus 15. The appearance of a small share of clonotypes in both CD4 and CD8 compartments was observed.

TCRdb re-analysed the 5' RACE reads in MiXCR, keeping a single row per CDR3 protein. The sample lists around 350,000 distinct CDR3 sequences, 6.2% occurring once. This CDR3 has 13 amino acids. This TCR came from a man under 40 who received the YFV17D yellow fever vaccine. The sample here was PBMCs, taken 5 days after the yellow fever booster vaccination. This chain uses TRBV21-1 with TRBJ2-5; the table gives TRBD2 as D, unverified against the DNA. TRBV21-1 is shown as a pseudogene. The CDR3 reads CASSPPPRGTKYF. Written as DNA, the CDR3 is TGTGCCAGCAGCCCCCCCCCGCGGGGTACTAAGTACTTC.